These T cell receptor beta chains were read from a single sample in a study of human T cells and chemical hapten exposure. TCRdb reprocessed the RACE reads with MiXCR, giving one entry per CDR3 protein. In the table there are 180,000 or so distinct CDR3 sequences, more than 25% of which are singletons. The source was whole blood, collected in connection with sensitization to the hapten diphenylcyclopropenone (DPC). These TCRs come from a woman in her twenties or thirties with alopecia areata. Some clones in this sample may be carry-over from other donors' samples. Each CDR3 is given with its conserved first and last residue. Each record gives: V gene, D gene, clone size, J gene, CDR3 DNA, CDR3 protein. The D gene is left open where the match is weak. Size is omitted from some rows. Given values are once, few, many or a class for expanded clones.

v_gene: TRBV5-1; d_gene: -; abundance: many; j_gene: TRBJ2-5; CDR3nt: TGCGCCAGCAGCTCGGGACTTCTAGGAGAGACCCAGTACTTC; CDR3aa: CASSSGLLGETQYF
v_gene: TRBV7-2; d_gene: TRBD1; abundance: -; j_gene: TRBJ1-5; CDR3nt: TGTGCCAGCAGCTTAACGGGACAGGCCAATCAGCCCCAGCATTTT; CDR3aa: CASSLTGQANQPQHF
v_gene: TRBV28; d_gene: TRBD1; abundance: -; j_gene: TRBJ2-7; CDR3nt: TGTGCCATTTCAGGGGGAGCTACCTACGAGCAGTACTTC; CDR3aa: CAISGGATYEQYF
v_gene: TRBV18; d_gene: -; abundance: once; j_gene: TRBJ1-2; CDR3nt: TGTGCCAGCTCCCGGGATGAGGGACCAACTAACTATGGCTACACCTTC; CDR3aa: CASSRDEGPTNYGYTF
v_gene: TRBV9; d_gene: -; abundance: -; j_gene: TRBJ2-7; CDR3nt: TGTGCCAGCAGCGTACGTTCGGGAGAATCCCACGAGCAGTACTTC; CDR3aa: CASSVRSGESHEQYF
v_gene: TRBV6-5; d_gene: -; abundance: few; j_gene: TRBJ2-2; CDR3nt: TGTGCCAGCAATAAGATTCAGGCGCCGAGCACCGGGGAGCTGTTTTTT; CDR3aa: CASNKIQAPSTGELFF
v_gene: TRBV4-3; d_gene: TRBD1; abundance: few; j_gene: TRBJ2-2; CDR3nt: TGCGCCAGGACAGGGGGCGGCACCGGGGAGCTGTTTTTT; CDR3aa: CARTGGGTGELFF
v_gene: TRBV20-1; d_gene: TRBD1; abundance: few; j_gene: TRBJ1-2; CDR3nt: TGCAGTGCCGCAAGGACAGGCACCACCTTC; CDR3aa: CSAARTGTTF
v_gene: TRBV4-1; d_gene: -; abundance: -; j_gene: TRBJ2-5; CDR3nt: TGCGCCAGCAGCCAACGGACAGAAGAGACCCAGTACTTC; CDR3aa: CASSQRTEETQYF
v_gene: TRBV20-1; d_gene: -; abundance: -; j_gene: TRBJ2-7; CDR3nt: TGCAGTGCTAAGGGGCCCGTTGGCTACGAGCAGTACTTC; CDR3aa: CSAKGPVGYEQYF
v_gene: TRBV28; d_gene: TRBD1; abundance: -; j_gene: TRBJ2-3; CDR3nt: TGTGCCAGCAGCTGGGGACAGGGAGGCCCAGATACGCAGTATTTT; CDR3aa: CASSWGQGGPDTQYF
v_gene: TRBV14; d_gene: -; abundance: -; j_gene: TRBJ2-5; CDR3nt: TGTGCCAGCAGCGACGAGGGACCTCTGAAGACCCAGTACTTC; CDR3aa: CASSDEGPLKTQYF
v_gene: TRBV11-3; d_gene: TRBD2; abundance: -; j_gene: TRBJ2-1; CDR3nt: TGTGCCAGCAGCTTCGGTTTAGCGGGAGAATTGGTTACCAATGAGCAGTTCTTC; CDR3aa: CASSFGLAGELVTNEQFF
v_gene: TRBV5-5; d_gene: -; abundance: -; j_gene: TRBJ1-1; CDR3nt: TGTGCCAGCAGCTTGGCCGCGCAGTTGAACACTGAAGCTTTCTTT; CDR3aa: CASSLAAQLNTEAFF
v_gene: TRBV6-6; d_gene: -; abundance: few; j_gene: TRBJ2-7; CDR3nt: TGTGCCAGCAGCAGGACAGCGCGAGCCTCCTACGAGCAGTACTTC; CDR3aa: CASSRTARASYEQYF
v_gene: TRBV12-3/TRBV12-4; d_gene: -; abundance: few; j_gene: TRBJ2-4; CDR3nt: TGTGCCAGCAGTCCACTCCTGGGGAGAAACATTCAGTACTTC; CDR3aa: CASSPLLGRNIQYF
v_gene: TRBV18; d_gene: -; abundance: -; j_gene: TRBJ1-3; CDR3nt: TGTGCCAGCTCACCGGAGAGCCCCTTCTCTGGAAACACCATATATTTT; CDR3aa: CASSPESPFSGNTIYF
v_gene: TRBV30; d_gene: -; abundance: -; j_gene: TRBJ2-1; CDR3nt: TGTGCCTGGGCGCCGAGGGAGCACGAGCAGTTCTTC; CDR3aa: CAWAPREHEQFF
v_gene: TRBV5-6; d_gene: -; abundance: -; j_gene: TRBJ1-1; CDR3nt: TGTGCCAGCAGCCTCAGGGATTCTGAAGCTTTCTTT; CDR3aa: CASSLRDSEAFF
v_gene: TRBV7-2; d_gene: TRBD1; abundance: few; j_gene: TRBJ2-7; CDR3nt: TGTGCCAGCAGCTCATTCCCGACAGGGACCTACGAGCAGTACTTC; CDR3aa: CASSSFPTGTYEQYF
v_gene: TRBV20-1; d_gene: TRBD2; abundance: few; j_gene: TRBJ2-5; CDR3nt: TGCAGTGCTCCAACGACTAGCGGAGCTCAAGAGACCCAGTACTTC; CDR3aa: CSAPTTSGAQETQYF
v_gene: TRBV28; d_gene: TRBD1; abundance: -; j_gene: TRBJ2-1; CDR3nt: TGTGCCAGCAGTGGGGGACAGGGAGTCTACAATGAGCAGTTCTTC; CDR3aa: CASSGGQGVYNEQFF
v_gene: TRBV6-5; d_gene: TRBD2; abundance: -; j_gene: TRBJ2-3; CDR3nt: TGTGCCAGCAGTACCAGACTAGCGGGAGGAGATACGCAGTATTTT; CDR3aa: CASSTRLAGGDTQYF
v_gene: TRBV27; d_gene: -; abundance: once; j_gene: TRBJ2-3; CDR3nt: TGTGCCAGCAGTTCAACGACAGTGAAAAGCACAGATACGCAGTATTTT; CDR3aa: CASSSTTVKSTDTQYF
v_gene: TRBV9; d_gene: -; abundance: few; j_gene: TRBJ1-2; CDR3nt: TGTGCCAGCAGCGTAGGGGGAGTGGGTTTTAACTATGGCTACACCTTC; CDR3aa: CASSVGGVGFNYGYTF
v_gene: TRBV12-3/TRBV12-4; d_gene: -; abundance: -; j_gene: TRBJ2-2; CDR3nt: TGTGCCAGCAGTCCGGACAGGAACACCGGGGAGCTGTTTTTT; CDR3aa: CASSPDRNTGELFF
v_gene: TRBV7-2; d_gene: TRBD2; abundance: -; j_gene: TRBJ2-1; CDR3nt: TGTGCCAGCAGAATGGGACTAGCGGAGGAGCAGTTCTTC; CDR3aa: CASRMGLAEEQFF
v_gene: TRBV20-1; d_gene: -; abundance: -; j_gene: TRBJ1-4; CDR3nt: TGCAGTGTCCCAGGGAAGGAAAAACTGTTTTTT; CDR3aa: CSVPGKEKLFF
v_gene: TRBV4-1; d_gene: -; abundance: -; j_gene: TRBJ1-5; CDR3nt: TGCGCCAGCAGCCAGCAAAGCAATCAGCCCCAGCATTTT; CDR3aa: CASSQQSNQPQHF
v_gene: TRBV6-1; d_gene: TRBD2; abundance: -; j_gene: TRBJ2-7; CDR3nt: TGTGCCAGCAGCACAATCCCCGGGACTAGCAGCTACGAGCAGTACTTC; CDR3aa: CASSTIPGTSSYEQYF
v_gene: TRBV20-1; d_gene: -; abundance: -; j_gene: TRBJ2-1; CDR3nt: TGCAGTGCTAGCGGGCCTGAGGGACATGAGCAGTTCTTC; CDR3aa: CSASGPEGHEQFF
v_gene: TRBV5-1; d_gene: TRBD2; abundance: few; j_gene: TRBJ2-1; CDR3nt: TGCGCCAGCAAACCGGGACTAGCGGTCGGCGAGCAGTTCTTC; CDR3aa: CASKPGLAVGEQFF
v_gene: TRBV6-5; d_gene: TRBD1; abundance: -; j_gene: TRBJ1-1; CDR3nt: TGTGCCAGCACTCCAGGACCGGGACAGGGGAGGACTGAAGCTTTCTTT; CDR3aa: CASTPGPGQGRTEAFF
v_gene: TRBV27; d_gene: TRBD1; abundance: few; j_gene: TRBJ2-1; CDR3nt: TGTGCCAGCAGTTTAATGTTAACAGGGGTGGGCAATGAGCAGTTCTTC; CDR3aa: CASSLMLTGVGNEQFF
v_gene: TRBV7-8; d_gene: -; abundance: once; j_gene: TRBJ2-7; CDR3nt: TGTGCCAGCAGCTGGGACACCGTTTCCTACGAGCAGTACTTC; CDR3aa: CASSWDTVSYEQYF
v_gene: TRBV4-1; d_gene: -; abundance: -; j_gene: TRBJ2-1; CDR3nt: TGCGCCAGCAGCCCCGACCCCATGGCCCAGGGCTCCTACAATGAGCAGTTCTTC; CDR3aa: CASSPDPMAQGSYNEQFF
v_gene: TRBV11-1; d_gene: TRBD1; abundance: few; j_gene: TRBJ2-5; CDR3nt: TGTGCCAGCAGCCAACAGGGGAGAGGTGAAGAGACCCAGTACTTC; CDR3aa: CASSQQGRGEETQYF
v_gene: TRBV12-3/TRBV12-4; d_gene: -; abundance: -; j_gene: TRBJ1-1; CDR3nt: TGTGCCAGCAGTTTCCGGGAGGGGACTGAAGCTTTCTTT; CDR3aa: CASSFREGTEAFF
v_gene: TRBV29-1; d_gene: -; abundance: -; j_gene: TRBJ2-2; CDR3nt: TGCAGCGTTGAGTTGAACACCGGGGAGCTGTTTTTT; CDR3aa: CSVELNTGELFF
v_gene: TRBV9; d_gene: TRBD1; abundance: -; j_gene: TRBJ2-1; CDR3nt: TGTGCCAGCAGCGCGGGACAGGGGGACTTGTTCAATGAGCAGTTCTTC; CDR3aa: CASSAGQGDLFNEQFF
v_gene: TRBV6-2/TRBV6-3; d_gene: TRBD1; abundance: few; j_gene: TRBJ2-6; CDR3nt: TGTGCCAGCAGTTACAACCCACCTAGGACAGGGGTGGCCAACGTCCTGACTTTC; CDR3aa: CASSYNPPRTGVANVLTF
v_gene: TRBV29-1; d_gene: TRBD1; abundance: -; j_gene: TRBJ2-7; CDR3nt: TGCAGCGTTGAACCAGGGGGCACCCACGAGCAGTACTTC; CDR3aa: CSVEPGGTHEQYF
v_gene: TRBV5-6; d_gene: TRBD1; abundance: -; j_gene: TRBJ2-3; CDR3nt: TGTGCCAGCAGCCCGACAGGGGGCACAGATACGCAGTATTTT; CDR3aa: CASSPTGGTDTQYF
v_gene: TRBV5-1; d_gene: TRBD1; abundance: -; j_gene: TRBJ2-1; CDR3nt: TGCGCCAGCAGCGGACAGGGCAATGAGCAGTTCTTC; CDR3aa: CASSGQGNEQFF
v_gene: TRBV6-5; d_gene: -; abundance: few; j_gene: TRBJ1-6; CDR3nt: TGTGCCAGCAGCTCTGGACTGAATTCACCCCTCCACTTT; CDR3aa: CASSSGLNSPLHF
v_gene: TRBV4-1; d_gene: -; abundance: -; j_gene: TRBJ1-6; CDR3nt: TGCGCCAGCAGCCAAGACGTCTATGTGTTGGCAAATTCACCCCTCCACTTT; CDR3aa: CASSQDVYVLANSPLHF
v_gene: TRBV4-2; d_gene: -; abundance: -; j_gene: TRBJ2-5; CDR3nt: TGTGCCAGCAGCCAAGAGGCTAGCGCAGAGACCCAGTACTTC; CDR3aa: CASSQEASAETQYF
v_gene: TRBV5-1; d_gene: -; abundance: -; j_gene: TRBJ2-1; CDR3nt: TGCGCCAGCAGCGCGGGCCCCTCCGGGGATGAGCAGTTCTTC; CDR3aa: CASSAGPSGDEQFF
v_gene: TRBV28; d_gene: -; abundance: -; j_gene: TRBJ2-3; CDR3nt: TGTGCCAGCAGTTTACGGGGGCTTGGGCTACATACGCAGTATTTT; CDR3aa: CASSLRGLGLHTQYF
v_gene: TRBV28; d_gene: -; abundance: many; j_gene: TRBJ1-2; CDR3nt: TGTGCCAGCAGTTCGGACAGCTATGGCTACACCTTC; CDR3aa: CASSSDSYGYTF
v_gene: TRBV10-3; d_gene: TRBD1; abundance: -; j_gene: TRBJ1-2; CDR3nt: TGTGCCATCAGTGAGTCGATGGGACAGGGTTATGGCTACACCTTC; CDR3aa: CAISESMGQGYGYTF
v_gene: TRBV28; d_gene: TRBD1; abundance: few; j_gene: TRBJ1-5; CDR3nt: TGTGCCAGCAGCAGGACAGGGCGTAGTCAGCCCCAGCATTTT; CDR3aa: CASSRTGRSQPQHF
v_gene: TRBV27; d_gene: -; abundance: -; j_gene: TRBJ2-7; CDR3nt: TGTGCCAGCAGTTGGGACCCCTCCTACGAGCAGTACTTC; CDR3aa: CASSWDPSYEQYF
v_gene: TRBV7-8; d_gene: -; abundance: -; j_gene: TRBJ2-3; CDR3nt: TGTGCCAGCAGCTTAGAGGGGGTAGGGAGCACAGATACGCAGTATTTT; CDR3aa: CASSLEGVGSTDTQYF
v_gene: TRBV11-2; d_gene: -; abundance: few; j_gene: TRBJ1-2; CDR3nt: TGTGCCAGCAGCTTATTCGGGGTACGAAGCTACACCTTC; CDR3aa: CASSLFGVRSYTF
v_gene: TRBV11-3; d_gene: -; abundance: -; j_gene: TRBJ2-3; CDR3nt: TGTGCCAGCTCGGCAGATACGCAGTATTTT; CDR3aa: CASSADTQYF
v_gene: TRBV3-1; d_gene: -; abundance: -; j_gene: TRBJ1-5; CDR3nt: TGTGCCAGCAGCCAAGATGGGGAACTTAGCAATCAGCCCCAGCATTTT; CDR3aa: CASSQDGELSNQPQHF